The rows below give T cell receptor beta chains drawn from one sample of a study of cytomegalovirus exposure and HLA in healthy donors. Repertoires were generated with immunoSEQ multiplex PCR, while TCRdb's copy carries only in-frame clones and drops some. The sample lists 50,000 to 65,000 clones, approximately 89% seen once, with 8.4% in the top ten. Sequencing input: PBMCs. The receptors derive from a young woman in good health and CMV-seropositive. Each CDR3 is given with its conserved first and last residue. D genes are given only for firm matches. Only part of the rows carry a size: once, few, many, or a class if the clone is expanded.

abundance	v_gene	j_gene	d_gene	CDR3nt	CDR3aa
NA	TRBV10-3	TRBJ2-1	TRBD2	TGTGCCATCAGTGAGTCGAGTTTACGGGGGGGCTACAATGAGCAGTTCTTC	CAISESSLRGGYNEQFF
few	TRBV7-3	TRBJ2-3	NA	TGTGCCAGCAGCTTGATTAGAGGGGGACGTGACTTTCAGTATTTT	CASSLIRGGRDFQYF
once	TRBV28	TRBJ2-5	NA	TGTGCCAGCAGTTCCCTCGGGGACCAGTACTTC	CASSSLGDQYF
NA	TRBV30	TRBJ1-5	NA	TGTGCCTGGAGCGCCACCCAAGGGAGCAGCAATCAGCCCCAGCATTTT	CAWSATQGSSNQPQHF
NA	TRBV11-1	TRBJ2-2	NA	TGTGCCAGCAGCTTATACAAGAACACCGGGGAGCTGTTTTTT	CASSLYKNTGELFF
NA	TRBV6-1	TRBJ1-2	TRBD1	TGTGCCAGTATGACAGGGGGCAACTATGGCTACACCTTC	CASMTGGNYGYTF
NA	TRBV7-9	TRBJ2-7	NA	TGTGCCAGCAGCCCCACAGGCCAATCCTACGAGCAGTACTTC	CASSPTGQSYEQYF
NA	TRBV4-1	TRBJ1-6	TRBD1	TGCGCCAGCAGCCAGGGACAGGGGAATTCACCCCTCCACTTT	CASSQGQGNSPLHF
NA	TRBV6-5	TRBJ1-1	NA	TGTGCCAGCAGTTACCCCGGGAGACATGAAGCTTTCTTT	CASSYPGRHEAFF
NA	TRBV5-6	TRBJ1-5	TRBD1	TGTGCCAGCAGCATACGATTACAGGGGGTGGGGCAGCCCCAGCATTTT	CASSIRLQGVGQPQHF
NA	TRBV5-6	TRBJ2-2	TRBD1	TGTGCCAGTCGACAGGGTATTACTTTTTCCGGGGAGCTGTTTTTT	CASRQGITFSGELFF
once	TRBV28	TRBJ2-3	NA	TGTGCCAGCAGTTTATATGTGCAGACTAGTCGAGATACGCAGTATTTT	CASSLYVQTSRDTQYF
NA	TRBV5-1	TRBJ2-1	NA	TGCGCCAGCAGCTTGAACGGGGGTGCCAATGAGCAGTTCTTC	CASSLNGGANEQFF
NA	TRBV18	TRBJ1-3	NA	TGTGCCAGCTCGCTCGACAGGAGAGGGGACACCATATATTTT	CASSLDRRGDTIYF
NA	TRBV6-5	TRBJ1-3	NA	TGTGCCGCGACACAGGGAAACACCATATATTTT	CAATQGNTIYF
NA	TRBV6-5	TRBJ1-6	NA	TGTGCCAGCAGCACGGGGGATTCACCCCTCCACTTT	CASSTGDSPLHF
NA	TRBV29-1	TRBJ2-5	NA	TGCAGCGTTGACGAGGGAGGTGAGACCCAGTACTTC	CSVDEGGETQYF
NA	TRBV7-2	TRBJ1-5	NA	TGTGCCAGCAGCCCCCGAGGAAATCAGCCCCAGCATTTT	CASSPRGNQPQHF
NA	TRBV6-1	TRBJ2-7	NA	TGTGCCAGCAGTGAAGGGGACATCTACGAGCAGTACTTC	CASSEGDIYEQYF
NA	TRBV21-1	TRBJ1-2	NA	TGTGCCAGCAGCAAAAGCGAGCCCAACATCTATGGCTACACCTTC	CASSKSEPNIYGYTF
NA	TRBV25-1	TRBJ2-1	TRBD1	TGTGCCAGCAGCCCAGGACAGGGCTCCTACAATGAGCAGTTCTTC	CASSPGQGSYNEQFF
NA	TRBV10-3	TRBJ1-5	NA	TGTGCCATCAGTGAGTCGACTGGAGAGCCCCAGCATTTT	CAISESTGEPQHF
once	TRBV11-2	TRBJ2-7	NA	TGTGCCAGCAGCTTAGCACAGGGAGCCTACGAGCAGTACTTC	CASSLAQGAYEQYF
NA	TRBV19	TRBJ1-5	TRBD1	TGTGCCAGTAGTATAGGTGGGACAGGGGGCCAGCCCCAGCATTTT	CASSIGGTGGQPQHF
NA	TRBV27	TRBJ1-4	NA	TGTGCCAGCAGTCGGGCGGCACGCGGGCATGGAAAACTGTTTTTT	CASSRAARGHGKLFF
NA	TRBV7-2	TRBJ1-2	NA	TGTGCCAGCAGCTTCGAGGCAGGGTTAAATTATGGCTACACCTTC	CASSFEAGLNYGYTF
NA	TRBV6-5	TRBJ1-2	NA	TGTGCCAGCAGGGGGGGGCGGACTAACTATGGCTACACCTTC	CASRGGRTNYGYTF
NA	TRBV14	TRBJ1-6	NA	TGTGCCAGCAGCCAATTGACTGAGACACCCCTCCACTTT	CASSQLTETPLHF
NA	TRBV4-2	TRBJ1-1	NA	TGTGCCAGCAGCCATGTCCAGAACACTGAAGCTTTCTTT	CASSHVQNTEAFF
NA	TRBV10-3	TRBJ2-7	TRBD2	TGTGCCATCAATAATTGGGGAGGGGACGTCGACGAGCAGTACTTC	CAINNWGGDVDEQYF
NA	TRBV11-2	TRBJ1-4	TRBD1	TGTGCCAGCAGCAAGGGACAGGGGAGCGAAAAACTGTTTTTT	CASSKGQGSEKLFF
once	TRBV2	TRBJ2-4	NA	TGTGCCAGCAGTGAAACTTACCTAGCCAAAAACATTCAGTACTTC	CASSETYLAKNIQYF
NA	TRBV11-3	TRBJ2-1	TRBD2	TGTGCCAGCAGCGTTGGGACTAGCGGGGACAATGAGCAGTTCTTC	CASSVGTSGDNEQFF
NA	TRBV27	TRBJ2-1	TRBD1	TGTGCCAGCAGTTTATCAGGGGGCTTTAACAATGAGCAGTTCTTC	CASSLSGGFNNEQFF
NA	TRBV5-6	TRBJ2-5	TRBD2	TGTGCCAGCAGCTACACTAGCGGGGGACAAGAGACCCAGTACTTC	CASSYTSGGQETQYF
NA	TRBV15	TRBJ1-4	TRBD1	TGTGCCACCAGCAGCCTTCTCGGACAGGACCGAGCAACTAATGAAAAACTGTTTTTT	CATSSLLGQDRATNEKLFF
NA	TRBV30	TRBJ2-1	TRBD1	TGTGCCTGGAGTGTAGCAGGGGGCAATTACAATGAGCAGTTCTTC	CAWSVAGGNYNEQFF
NA	TRBV30	TRBJ2-5	NA	TGTGCCTCCGAAGGTCCGGAGGGGGAGACCCAGTACTTC	CASEGPEGETQYF
few	TRBV2	TRBJ1-6	TRBD1	TGTGCCAGCAACGGACAGGGCCGTTCACCCCTCCACTTT	CASNGQGRSPLHF
NA	TRBV30	TRBJ2-2	NA	TGTGCCTGGAGTGGCCGGGGGACGAACACCGGGGAGCTGTTTTTT	CAWSGRGTNTGELFF
NA	TRBV4-2	TRBJ2-3	NA	TGTGCCAGCAGCCAAGCGGGTATTGAGAACACAGATACGCAGTATTTT	CASSQAGIENTDTQYF
few	TRBV15	TRBJ2-3	NA	TGTGCCACCAGCAGAGATTATCGGGGCACAGATACGCAGTATTTT	CATSRDYRGTDTQYF
NA	TRBV28	TRBJ2-5	TRBD1	TGTGCCAGCAGCTCGGGACAGCAAAAAGAGACCCAGTACTTC	CASSSGQQKETQYF
NA	TRBV7-9	TRBJ2-7	TRBD1	TGTGCCAGCAGCTTAGGCGGGACAGGGGCCCACGAGCAGTACTTC	CASSLGGTGAHEQYF
NA	TRBV7-6	TRBJ2-3	TRBD2	TGTGCCAGCAGCCCGGGACTAGCGGAGATCACAGATACGCAGTATTTT	CASSPGLAEITDTQYF
NA	TRBV7-9	TRBJ1-1	NA	TGTGCCAGCAGCTTGGGAACAGGGACTGAAGCTTTCTTT	CASSLGTGTEAFF
NA	TRBV15	TRBJ1-3	TRBD1	TGTGCCACCAGCGGGGGGACAGGGGGAGGAAACACCATATATTTT	CATSGGTGGGNTIYF
once	TRBV4-2	TRBJ1-4	TRBD1	TGTGCCAGCAGTCAAGATATGGGACAGGGGAATGAAAAACTGTTTTTT	CASSQDMGQGNEKLFF